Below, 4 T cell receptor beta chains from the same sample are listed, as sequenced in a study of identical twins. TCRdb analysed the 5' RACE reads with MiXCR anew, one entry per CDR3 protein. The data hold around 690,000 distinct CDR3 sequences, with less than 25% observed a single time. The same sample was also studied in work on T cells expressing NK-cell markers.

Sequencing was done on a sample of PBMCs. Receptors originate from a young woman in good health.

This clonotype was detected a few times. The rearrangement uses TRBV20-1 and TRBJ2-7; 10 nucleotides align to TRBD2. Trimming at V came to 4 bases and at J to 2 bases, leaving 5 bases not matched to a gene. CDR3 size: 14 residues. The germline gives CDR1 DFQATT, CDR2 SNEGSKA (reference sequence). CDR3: CSAKLAGQTYEQYF. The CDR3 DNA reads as TGCAGTGCTAAACTAGCGGGACAAACCTACGAGCAGTACTTC.

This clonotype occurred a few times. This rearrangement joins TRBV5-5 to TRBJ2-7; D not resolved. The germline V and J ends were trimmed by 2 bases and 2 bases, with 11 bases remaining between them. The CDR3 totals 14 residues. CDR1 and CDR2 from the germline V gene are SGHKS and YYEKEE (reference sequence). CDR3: CASSFLREPYEQYF. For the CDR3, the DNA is TGTGCCAGCAGCTTCCTAAGGGAACCCTACGAGCAGTACTTC.

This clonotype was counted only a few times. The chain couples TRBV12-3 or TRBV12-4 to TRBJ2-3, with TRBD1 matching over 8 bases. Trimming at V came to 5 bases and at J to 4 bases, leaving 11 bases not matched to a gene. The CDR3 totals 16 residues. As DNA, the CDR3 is TGTGCCAGCAGTCCCCGAGGCAGGGGGCATGCAGATACGCAGTATTTT. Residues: CASSPRGRGHADTQYF.

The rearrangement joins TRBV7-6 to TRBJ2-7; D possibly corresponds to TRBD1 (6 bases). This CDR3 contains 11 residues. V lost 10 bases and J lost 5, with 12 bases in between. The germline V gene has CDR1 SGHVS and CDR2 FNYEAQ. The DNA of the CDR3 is TGTGCCACAGTAAGGGGGAACGAGCAGTACTTC. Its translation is CATVRGNEQYF.